The clone carrying this TCR beta chain was counted between two and nine times. Its specificity is unknown. The beta constant-region primer was an equimolar mix of two oligonucleotides covering TRBC1 and TRBC2. An oligonucleotide with the SP2 primer and a 12-nucleotide UMI was ligated to the cDNA 3' end. From the UMI-ligation and nested PCR reads, TCRdb called clonotypes with MiXCR, one entry per CDR3 protein. The sample has roughly 40,000 distinct CDR3 sequences, 13% seen once. This sample was taken from a study of naive and memory T cell subsets. Study results and limitations: Expression changes during T cell differentiation may affect RNA-based TCR counts. Between naive and memory subsets, TCR abundance power law exponents differed. There was no ground truth to check naive and memory subset results.

The CDR3 is made up of 16 amino acids. Trimming removed 5 bases from V and 4 bases from J; junction bases left unmatched: 12. CDR1 is MRHNA and CDR2 is SNTAGT in the germline V gene. This TCR was recovered from a human donor in good health. Source material: effector memory CD4+ T cells from blood. The subset denotes: effector memory, CD45RA- CD27-. The rearrangement uses TRBV6-4 and TRBJ2-3, with 7 bases lining up with TRBD2. CDR3 protein: CASSPLGGRVADTQYF. CDR3 DNA: TGTGCCAGCAGTCCCCTGGGCGGGAGAGTTGCAGATACGCAGTATTTT.